Detailed here is one T cell receptor beta chain. No antigen is known for it. The data derive from a study of CD8+ T cells in alopecia areata. The overall study: The drug, oral tofacitinib, was given to treated patients at 5 to 10 mg twice daily. Whole-study findings and limits: Greater clonality was observed in lesional scalp samples, especially alopecia totalis/universalis, versus normal scalp.

The study team obtained lesional scalp punch biopsies and peripheral blood from alopecia areata patients. Germline V gene data show CDR1 as SGHNT and CDR2 as YYREEE (reference sequence). The CDR3 consists of 15 residues. J lost 4 bases, V lost 4 bases, and 10 bases had no gene match. The authors extracted RNA and reverse transcribed it into cDNA as the sequencing template. Profiling relied on immunoSEQ multiplex PCR, and the TCRdb table lists in-frame clones only, not all of them. The sample contains about 200,000 clones, 50% to 65% of which appear only once. The receptor's source is a human donor with alopecia areata. Source: CD4+ T cells sorted from blood, taken at week 0. The chain is built from TRBV5-4 and TRBJ1-2, with 7 bases lining up with TRBD1. The chain's CDR3 is CASSLGQRDSYGYTF. Here the CDR3 DNA reads TGTGCCAGCAGCCTGGGACAGCGAGACAGCTATGGCTACACCTTC.